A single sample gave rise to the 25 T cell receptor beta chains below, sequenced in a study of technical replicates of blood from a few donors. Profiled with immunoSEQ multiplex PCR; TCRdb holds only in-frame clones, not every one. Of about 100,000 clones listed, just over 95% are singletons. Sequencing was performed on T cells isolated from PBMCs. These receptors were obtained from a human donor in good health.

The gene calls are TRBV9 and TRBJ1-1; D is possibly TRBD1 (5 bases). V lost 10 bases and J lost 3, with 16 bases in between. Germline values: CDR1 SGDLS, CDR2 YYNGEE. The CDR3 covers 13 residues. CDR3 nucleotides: TGTGCCGGTCAGGGCCCCAGGGACACTGAAGCTTTCTTT. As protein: CAGQGPRDTEAFF.

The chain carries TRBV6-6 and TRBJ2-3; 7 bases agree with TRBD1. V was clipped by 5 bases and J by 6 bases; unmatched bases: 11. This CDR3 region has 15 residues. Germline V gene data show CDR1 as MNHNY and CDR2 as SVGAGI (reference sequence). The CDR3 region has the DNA TGTGCCAGCAGTCCAGACAGGGCTTGGGGGGATACGCAGTATTTT. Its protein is CASSPDRAWGDTQYF.

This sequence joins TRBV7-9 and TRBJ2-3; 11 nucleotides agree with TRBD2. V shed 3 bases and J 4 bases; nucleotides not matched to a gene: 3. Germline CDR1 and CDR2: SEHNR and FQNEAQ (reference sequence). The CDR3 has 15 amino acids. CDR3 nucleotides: TGTGCCAGCAGCTTGACTAGCGGGATTTCAGATACGCAGTATTTT. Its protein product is CASSLTSGISDTQYF.

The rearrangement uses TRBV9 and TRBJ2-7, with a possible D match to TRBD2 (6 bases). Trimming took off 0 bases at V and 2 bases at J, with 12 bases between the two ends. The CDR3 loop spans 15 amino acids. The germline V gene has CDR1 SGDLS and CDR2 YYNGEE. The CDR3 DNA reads TGTGCCAGCAGCGTAGTCCCGGGAGAGACCTACGAGCAGTACTTC. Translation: CASSVVPGETYEQYF.

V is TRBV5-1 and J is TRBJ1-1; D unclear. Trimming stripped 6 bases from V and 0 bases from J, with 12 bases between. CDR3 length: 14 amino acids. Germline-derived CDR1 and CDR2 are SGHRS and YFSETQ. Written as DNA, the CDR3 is TGCGCCAGCACGTTACACGACATGAACACTGAAGCTTTCTTT. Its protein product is CASTLHDMNTEAFF.

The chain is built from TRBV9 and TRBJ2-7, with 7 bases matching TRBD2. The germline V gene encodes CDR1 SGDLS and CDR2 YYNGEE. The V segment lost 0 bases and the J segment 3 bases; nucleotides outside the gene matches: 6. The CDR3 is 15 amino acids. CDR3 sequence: CASSVGGGDFYEQYF. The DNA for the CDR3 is TGTGCCAGCAGCGTAGGGGGGGGAGACTTCTACGAGCAGTACTTC.

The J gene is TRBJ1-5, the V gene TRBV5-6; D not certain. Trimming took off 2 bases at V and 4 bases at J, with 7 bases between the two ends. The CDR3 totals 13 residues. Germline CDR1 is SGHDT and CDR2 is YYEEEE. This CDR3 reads CASSFTGNQPQHF. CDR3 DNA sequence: TGTGCCAGCAGCTTTACGGGGAATCAGCCCCAGCATTTT.

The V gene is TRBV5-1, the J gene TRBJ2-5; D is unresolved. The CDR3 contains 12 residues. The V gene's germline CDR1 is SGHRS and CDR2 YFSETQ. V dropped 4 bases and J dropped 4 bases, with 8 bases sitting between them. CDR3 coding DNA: TGCGCCAGCAGCGGAGAGCGAGAGACCCAGTACTTC. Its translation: CASSGERETQYF.

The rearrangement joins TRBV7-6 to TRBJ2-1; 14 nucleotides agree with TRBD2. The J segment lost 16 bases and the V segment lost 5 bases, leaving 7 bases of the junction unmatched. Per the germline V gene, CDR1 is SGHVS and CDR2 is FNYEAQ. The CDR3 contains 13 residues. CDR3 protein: CASSPGLAGGCFF. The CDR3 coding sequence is TGTGCCAGCAGCCCTGGACTAGCGGGGGGATGCTTCTTC. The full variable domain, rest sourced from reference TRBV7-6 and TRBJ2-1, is GAGVSQSPRYKVTKRGQDVALRCDPISGHVSLYWYRQALGQGPEFLTYFNYEAQQDKSGLPNDRFSAERPEGSISTLTIQRTEQRDSAMYRCASSPGLAGGCFFGPGTRLTVL.

CDR3 in amino acids: CASGAADNEQFF. The CDR3 DNA sequence: TGTGCCAGCGGGGCCGCAGACAATGAGCAGTTCTTC. The J gene is TRBJ2-1, the V gene TRBV28; possible D gene TRBD1, 5 bases. Germline CDR1 MDHEN, CDR2 SYDVKM. CDR3 length equals 12 residues. Trimming pared 8 bases from V and 5 bases from J, leaving 10 bases between.

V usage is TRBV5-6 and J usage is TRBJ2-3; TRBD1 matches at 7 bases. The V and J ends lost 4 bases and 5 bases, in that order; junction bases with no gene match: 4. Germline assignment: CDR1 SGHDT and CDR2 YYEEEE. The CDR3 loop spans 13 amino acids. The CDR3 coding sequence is TGTGCCAGCAGCCTCGGGACAGAAGATACGCAGTATTTT. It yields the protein CASSLGTEDTQYF.

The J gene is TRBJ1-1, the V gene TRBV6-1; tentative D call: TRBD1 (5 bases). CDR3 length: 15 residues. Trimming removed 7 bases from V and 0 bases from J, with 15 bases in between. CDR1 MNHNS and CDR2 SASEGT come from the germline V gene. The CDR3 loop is CASTQGVKMNTEAFF. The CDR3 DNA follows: TGTGCCAGCACCCAAGGGGTCAAAATGAACACTGAAGCTTTCTTT.

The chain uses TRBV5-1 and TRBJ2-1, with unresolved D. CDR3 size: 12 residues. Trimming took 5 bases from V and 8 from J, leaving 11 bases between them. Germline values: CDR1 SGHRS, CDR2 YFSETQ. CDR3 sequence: CASSYQSDEQFF. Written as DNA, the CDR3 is TGCGCCAGCAGTTACCAGAGCGATGAGCAGTTCTTC.

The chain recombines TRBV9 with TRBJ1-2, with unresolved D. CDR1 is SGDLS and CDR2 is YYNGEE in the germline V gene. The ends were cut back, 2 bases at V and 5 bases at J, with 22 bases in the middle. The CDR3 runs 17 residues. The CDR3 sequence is CASSVSATREVGYGYTF. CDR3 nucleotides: TGTGCCAGCAGCGTCTCCGCCACGCGGGAGGTTGGGTATGGCTACACCTTC.

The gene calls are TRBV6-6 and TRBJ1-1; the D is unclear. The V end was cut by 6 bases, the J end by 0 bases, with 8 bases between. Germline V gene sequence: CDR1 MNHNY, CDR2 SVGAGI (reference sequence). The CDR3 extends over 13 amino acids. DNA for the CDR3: TGTGCCAGCAGCCAATCGGTGAACACTGAAGCTTTCTTT. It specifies CASSQSVNTEAFF.

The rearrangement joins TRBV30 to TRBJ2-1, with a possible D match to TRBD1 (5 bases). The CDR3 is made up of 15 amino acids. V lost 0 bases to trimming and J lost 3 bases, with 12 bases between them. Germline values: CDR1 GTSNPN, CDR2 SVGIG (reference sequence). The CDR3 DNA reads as TGTGCCTGGAGTGTGGGGCAGGGCCTCTACAATGAGCAGTTCTTC. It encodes CAWSVGQGLYNEQFF. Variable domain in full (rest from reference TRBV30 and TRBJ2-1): SQTIHQWPATLVQPVGSPLSLECTVEGTSNPNLYWYRQAAGRGLQLLFYSVGIGQISSEVPQNLSASRPQDRQFILSSKKLLLSDSGFYLCAWSVGQGLYNEQFFGPGTRLTVL.

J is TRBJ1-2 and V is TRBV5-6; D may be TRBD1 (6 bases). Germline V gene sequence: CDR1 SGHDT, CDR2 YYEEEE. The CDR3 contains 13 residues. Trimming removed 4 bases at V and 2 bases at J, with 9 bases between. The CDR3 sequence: CASSRDKNYGYTF. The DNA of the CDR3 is TGTGCCAGCAGCCGGGACAAAAACTATGGCTACACCTTC.

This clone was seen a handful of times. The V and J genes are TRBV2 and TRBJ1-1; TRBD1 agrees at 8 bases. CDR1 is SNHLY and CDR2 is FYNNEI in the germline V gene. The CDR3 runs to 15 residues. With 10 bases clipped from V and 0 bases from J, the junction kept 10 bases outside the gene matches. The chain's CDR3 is CAIRGGQGLNTEAFF. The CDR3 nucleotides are TGTGCCATCAGGGGAGGACAGGGCTTGAACACTGAAGCTTTCTTT.

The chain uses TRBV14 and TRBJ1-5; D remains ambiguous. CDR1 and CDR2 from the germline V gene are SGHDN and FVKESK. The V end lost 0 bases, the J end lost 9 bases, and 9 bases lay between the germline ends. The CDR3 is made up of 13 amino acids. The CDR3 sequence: CASSQEPGRPQHF. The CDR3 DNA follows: TGTGCCAGCAGCCAAGAGCCTGGCCGGCCCCAGCATTTT. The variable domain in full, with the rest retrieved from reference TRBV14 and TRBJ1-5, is EAGVTQFPSHSVIEKGQTVTLRCDPISGHDNLYWYRRVMGKEIKFLLHFVKESKQDESGMPNNRFLAERTGGTYSTLKVQPAELEDSGVYFCASSQEPGRPQHFGDGTRLSIL.

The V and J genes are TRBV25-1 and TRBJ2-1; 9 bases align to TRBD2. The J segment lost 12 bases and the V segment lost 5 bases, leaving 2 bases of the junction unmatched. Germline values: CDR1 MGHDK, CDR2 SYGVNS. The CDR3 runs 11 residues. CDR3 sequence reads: CASSSSGTQFF. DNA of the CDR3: TGTGCCAGCAGTTCTAGCGGGACGCAGTTCTTC.

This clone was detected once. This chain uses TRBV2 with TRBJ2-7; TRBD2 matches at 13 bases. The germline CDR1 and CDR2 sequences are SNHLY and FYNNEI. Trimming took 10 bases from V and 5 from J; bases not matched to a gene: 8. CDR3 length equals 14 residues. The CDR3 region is CAKNTGTSGNEQYF. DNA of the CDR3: TGTGCCAAAAACACCGGGACTAGCGGGAACGAGCAGTACTTC.

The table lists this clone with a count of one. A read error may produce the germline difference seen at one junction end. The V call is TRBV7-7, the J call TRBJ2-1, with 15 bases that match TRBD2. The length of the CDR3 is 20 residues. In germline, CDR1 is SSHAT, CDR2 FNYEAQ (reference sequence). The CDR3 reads CASSSRTSGGALSSYNEQFF. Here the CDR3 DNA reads TGTGCTAGCAGCAGTCGGACTAGCGGGGGGGCCCTTAGCTCCTACAATGAGCAGTTCTTC.

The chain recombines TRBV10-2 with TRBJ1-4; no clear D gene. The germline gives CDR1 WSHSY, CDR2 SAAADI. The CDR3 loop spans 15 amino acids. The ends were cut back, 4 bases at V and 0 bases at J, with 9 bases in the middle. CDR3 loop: CASSVAPTTNEKLFF. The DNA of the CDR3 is TGCGCCAGCAGTGTAGCCCCAACAACTAATGAAAAACTGTTTTTT.

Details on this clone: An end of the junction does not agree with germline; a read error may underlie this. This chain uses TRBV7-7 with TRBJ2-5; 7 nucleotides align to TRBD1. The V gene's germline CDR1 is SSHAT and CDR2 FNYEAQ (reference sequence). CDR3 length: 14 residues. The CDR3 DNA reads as TGTGCTAGCAGCTTTAGGGGGCAACAAGAGACCCAGTACTTC. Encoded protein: CASSFRGQQETQYF.

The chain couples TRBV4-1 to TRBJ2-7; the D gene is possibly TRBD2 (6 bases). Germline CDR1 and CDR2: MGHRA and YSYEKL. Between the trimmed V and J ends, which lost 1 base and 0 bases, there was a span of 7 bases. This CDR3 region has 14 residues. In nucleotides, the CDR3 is TGCGCCAGCAGCCAAGTCGGGAGCTCCTACGAGCAGTACTTC. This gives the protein CASSQVGSSYEQYF.